A single T cell receptor (beta chain) is shown here with its context. This entry is derived from a study of CD8 T cells in Susac syndrome. RNA in amounts of roughly 0.5 to 1 ug was reverse transcribed with random hexamers. The immunoSEQ assay covered 54 Vbeta and 13 Jbeta segments for CDR3. Each CDR3 protein is one row after TCRdb ran MiXCR on the immunoSEQ multiplex PCR reads. This sample yields about 140,000 distinct CDR3 sequences, of which nearly 95% are seen a single time; approximately 0.3% belongs to the top ten. This receptor was obtained from a human donor in good health. Material for sequencing was CD8+ T cells from PBMCs.

CDR3 protein: CASSGSMPQETQYF. The CDR3 DNA sequence: TGTGCCAGCAGCGGAAGTATGCCTCAAGAGACCCAGTACTTC. The rearrangement joins TRBV9 to TRBJ2-5; D gene uncertain. Germline V gives CDR1 SGDLS, CDR2 YYNGEE. This CDR3 comprises 14 residues. The V gene lost 3 bases and the J gene lost 2 bases, with 11 bases spanning the gap.